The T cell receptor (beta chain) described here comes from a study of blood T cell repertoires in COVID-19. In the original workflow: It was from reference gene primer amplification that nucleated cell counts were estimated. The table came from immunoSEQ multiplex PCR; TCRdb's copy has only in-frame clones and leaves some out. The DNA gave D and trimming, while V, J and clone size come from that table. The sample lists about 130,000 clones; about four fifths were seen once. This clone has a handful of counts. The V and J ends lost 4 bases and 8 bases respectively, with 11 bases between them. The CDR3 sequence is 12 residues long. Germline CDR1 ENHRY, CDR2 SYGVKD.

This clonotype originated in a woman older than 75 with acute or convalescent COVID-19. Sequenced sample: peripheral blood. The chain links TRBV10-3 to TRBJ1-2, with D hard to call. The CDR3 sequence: CAISASRVGYTF. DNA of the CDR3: TGTGCCATCAGTGCCTCCCGGGTGGGCTACACCTTC.